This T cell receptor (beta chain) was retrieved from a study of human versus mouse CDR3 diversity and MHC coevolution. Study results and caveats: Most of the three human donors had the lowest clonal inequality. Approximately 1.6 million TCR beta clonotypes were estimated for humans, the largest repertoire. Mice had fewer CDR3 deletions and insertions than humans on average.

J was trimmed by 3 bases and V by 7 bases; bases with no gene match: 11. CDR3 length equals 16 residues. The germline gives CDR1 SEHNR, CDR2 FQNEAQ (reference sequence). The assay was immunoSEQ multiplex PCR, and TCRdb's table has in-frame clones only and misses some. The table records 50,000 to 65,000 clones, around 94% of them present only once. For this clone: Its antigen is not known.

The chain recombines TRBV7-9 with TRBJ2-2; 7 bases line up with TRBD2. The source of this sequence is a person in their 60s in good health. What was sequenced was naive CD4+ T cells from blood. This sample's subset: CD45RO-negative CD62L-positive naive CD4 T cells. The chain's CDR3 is CASTSPQRDHTGELFF. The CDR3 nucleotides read TGTGCCAGCACCTCCCCACAGCGGGACCACACCGGGGAGCTGTTTTTT.